The 18 T cell receptor beta chains in this list originate from one sample, sequenced in a study of multiple sclerosis patients with progressive multifocal leukoencephalopathy (dated by TCRdb to about 2019). The library was made by the immunoSEQ multiplex PCR assay. Drawn from immuneACCESS, this table holds only the in-frame rearrangements with V and J called that TCRdb kept. Clones are partly lost; checked studies trace under half to an unresolved V gene and leave the rest unexplained. The sample includes tens of thousands of clones, with 70% to 90% observed a single time. Jointly, the top ten make up 0.8% to 1.1% of the sample. This specimen's time point label, per the study, means: before natalizumab initiation. Sequencing was carried out using PBMCs. All receptors derive from a human donor with multiple sclerosis.

To note about this clone: At one end the junction does not follow the germline gene, possibly because of a read error. The V call is TRBV7-2, the J call TRBJ2-3; D ambiguous. Looked up from germline, CDR1 is SGHTA and CDR2 is FQGNSA. The CDR3 sequence is 11 residues long. This CDR3 is CVSSSRDTQYF. The CDR3 DNA follows: TGTGTCAGCAGCTCCAGGGATACGCAGTATTTT.

The rearrangement links TRBV18 to TRBJ1-4; D unresolved. Deletions cut 3 bases from V and 7 bases from J, with 12 bases between. CDR1 and CDR2 (germline): KGHSH, LQKENI. CDR3 length: 14 amino acids. Here the CDR3 DNA reads TGTGCCAGCTCACCGACCATGAGTGGTGAAAAACTGTTTTTT. The encoded protein is CASSPTMSGEKLFF. Complete variable domain (other parts from reference TRBV18 and TRBJ1-4): NAGVMQNPRHLVRRRGQEARLRCSPMKGHSHVYWYRQLPEEGLKFMVYLQKENIIDESGMPKERFSAEFPKEGPSILRIQQVVRGDSAAYFCASSPTMSGEKLFFGSGTQLSVL.

The V gene is TRBV27, the J gene TRBJ1-1; D call uncertain. V was cut by 4 bases and J by 1 base, with 13 bases left in between. The V gene's germline CDR1 is MNHEY and CDR2 SMNVEV (reference sequence). The CDR3 covers 15 residues. CDR3 in amino acids: CASSSRSAGNTEAFF. The CDR3 DNA reads TGTGCCAGCAGTTCGAGATCGGCCGGGAACACTGAAGCTTTCTTT.

The chain couples TRBV5-1 to TRBJ2-5; D perhaps matches TRBD2 (7 bases). CDR1 is SGHRS, CDR2 YFSETQ, per germline. V was trimmed by 0 bases and J by 5 bases, leaving 14 bases between them. The CDR3 sequence is 15 residues long. The DNA of the CDR3 is TGCGCCAGCAGCTTGGTGGCGGGGGCCCAGGAGACCCAGTACTTC. It specifies CASSLVAGAQETQYF. The complete variable domain, with remaining parts taken from reference TRBV5-1 and TRBJ2-5, reads KAGVTQTPRYLIKTRGQQVTLSCSPISGHRSVSWYQQTPGQGLQFLFEYFSETQRNKGNFPGRFSGRQFSNSRSEMNVSTLELGDSALYLCASSLVAGAQETQYFGPGTRLLVL.

This chain links TRBV4-3 with TRBJ1-4; 7 bases match TRBD1. The CDR3 loop spans 14 amino acids. Germline V gives CDR1 LGHNA, CDR2 YSLEER. V lost 4 bases and J lost 1; bases outside the gene matches: 0. This CDR3 is CASSRQGTNEKLFF. As DNA, the CDR3 is TGCGCCAGCAGCCGACAGGGAACTAATGAAAAACTGTTTTTT.

The chain carries TRBV7-9 and TRBJ2-7, with D unresolved. Germline CDR1 and CDR2: SEHNR and FQNEAQ (reference sequence). The CDR3 runs 13 residues. V dropped 5 bases and J dropped 3 bases, with 11 bases sitting between them. CDR3 sequence (DNA): TGTGCCAGCAGCCCCCCCGGCGACTACGAGCAGTACTTC. Translating it yields CASSPPGDYEQYF.

The chain has TRBV15 and TRBJ1-3, with D unclear. Trimming stripped 4 bases from V and 0 bases from J, with 4 bases between. Germline CDR1 is LNHNV and CDR2 is YYDKDF (reference sequence). The CDR3 sequence is 13 residues long. The CDR3: CATSTRSGNTIYF. The CDR3 nucleotides are TGTGCCACCAGCACCCGCTCTGGAAACACCATATATTTT.

The CDR3 loop is CASGQDTELPLHF. CDR3 in DNA: TGTGCTAGTGGCCAAGACACCGAGCTTCCCCTCCACTTT. V usage is TRBV12-5 and J usage is TRBJ1-6; unclear D gene. The length of the CDR3 is 13 residues. The germline gives CDR1 LGHNT, CDR2 FRNRAP. The ends were cut back, 6 bases at V and 13 bases at J, with 16 bases in the middle.

The chain employs TRBV7-6 and TRBJ1-3; a weak D match, TRBD1 (6 bases). The CDR3 spans 18 residues. The germline V gene has CDR1 SGHVS and CDR2 FNYEAQ. Trimming took off 3 bases at V and 0 bases at J, with 18 bases between the two ends. The CDR3 bases are TGTGCCAGCAGCTTGGCACCTAGGACAGAGGGCTCTGGAAACACCATATATTTT. Translated: CASSLAPRTEGSGNTIYF.

The J gene is TRBJ1-5, the V gene TRBV7-2, with 9 bases matching TRBD1. V dropped 1 base and J dropped 0; count of bases not matched to a gene: 10. CDR1 and CDR2 from the germline V gene are SGHTA and FQGNSA. The CDR3 is 19 amino acids. The CDR3 here is CASSLVATGGAYSNQPQHF. CDR3 sequence (DNA): TGTGCCAGCAGCTTAGTTGCGACAGGGGGAGCTTATAGCAATCAGCCCCAGCATTTT.

The chain is built from TRBV6-5 and TRBJ2-7; no reliable D call. The germline V and J ends were trimmed by 6 bases and 3 bases, with 12 bases remaining between them. CDR1 is MNHEY, CDR2 SVGAGI, per germline. This CDR3 region has 13 residues. CDR3 sequence reads: CASRRSDLYEQYF. DNA for the CDR3: TGTGCCAGCAGACGTTCGGACCTCTACGAGCAGTACTTC.

The CDR3 reads CASSLGTTNQPQHF. The CDR3 nucleotides are TGTGCCAGCAGCTTGGGGACAACTAATCAGCCCCAGCATTTT. This chain links TRBV7-8 with TRBJ1-5; D is possibly TRBD1 (6 bases). The V end lost 3 bases, the J end lost 4 bases, and 10 bases lay between the germline ends. CDR1 and CDR2 from the germline V gene are SGHVS and FQNEAQ. The CDR3 contains 14 residues.

This chain uses TRBV7-9 with TRBJ1-2; D is unclear. The CDR3 totals 15 residues. The germline V gene encodes CDR1 SEHNR and CDR2 FQNEAQ (reference sequence). The germline V and J ends were trimmed by 7 bases and 3 bases, with 18 bases remaining between them. CDR3 protein: CASTSMVRSHYGYTF. As DNA, the CDR3 is TGTGCCAGCACCTCAATGGTGCGGAGCCACTATGGCTACACCTTC.

The rearrangement uses TRBV11-2 and TRBJ1-6; D may be TRBD1 (5 bases). The CDR3 length is 20 residues. Germline V lookup: CDR1 SGHAT, CDR2 FQNNGV. Trimming pared 0 bases from V and 1 base from J, leaving 19 bases between. CDR3 nucleotide sequence: TGTGCCAGCAGCTTAGAGCCGACAGACCGCCATGGGTCCTATAATTCACCCCTCCACTTT. Residues: CASSLEPTDRHGSYNSPLHF. Combining the CDR3 with reference TRBV11-2 and TRBJ1-6 gives the whole variable domain EAGVAQSPRYKIIEKRQSVAFWCNPISGHATLYWYQQILGQGPKLLIQFQNNGVVDDSQLPKDRFSAERLKGVDSTLKIQPAKLEDSAVYLCASSLEPTDRHGSYNSPLHFGNGTRLTVT.

This chain joins TRBV5-1 and TRBJ1-1; D gene ambiguous. This CDR3 spans 13 amino acids. In germline, CDR1 is SGHRS, CDR2 YFSETQ. V shed 0 bases and J shed 4 bases, with 7 bases lying between them. The CDR3 nucleotides are TGCGCCAGCAGCTTGGACTGGGGCACTGAAGCTTTCTTT. Its translation: CASSLDWGTEAFF.

V is TRBV30 and J is TRBJ2-7; possibly TRBD1 for D (8 bases). Germline CDR1 GTSNPN, CDR2 SVGIG (reference sequence). The CDR3 spans 15 residues. V lost 2 bases to trimming and J lost 4 bases, with 18 bases between them. Here the CDR3 reads CAWSLGGTGSYEQYF. CDR3 in DNA: TGTGCCTGGAGTCTGGGGGGGACAGGTTCTTACGAGCAGTACTTC.

The V call is TRBV2, the J call TRBJ1-3; 9 bases align to TRBD1. The CDR3 covers 14 residues. Germline V lookup: CDR1 SNHLY, CDR2 FYNNEI. V dropped 7 bases and J dropped 5; count of bases not matched to a gene: 6. The CDR3 coding sequence is TGTGCCAGCACCTCGACAGGGGGAAGAAACACCATATATTTT. Amino acid sequence: CASTSTGGRNTIYF.

This clone was detected only a few times. This chain uses TRBV6-4 with TRBJ2-1; the match to TRBD1 covers 9 bases. V lost 6 bases, J lost 3 bases, and 9 bases stayed unmatched. Germline CDR1 is MRHNA and CDR2 is SNTAGT. The CDR3 consists of 16 residues. CDR3 nucleotides: TGTGCCAGCAGCCCGAACCCGGGACAGGGCTACAATGAGCAGTTCTTC. This encodes CASSPNPGQGYNEQFF.